The sequence of this TCR beta chain was determined in a study of blood T cell repertoires in COVID-19. About the study: Samples came from the United States, Italy and Spain, spanning acute and convalescent COVID-19. The cDNA or gDNA used as material had been derived from T cells, B-cell-depleted T cells, or PBMCs.

The authors' processing: Amplifying reference gene primers gave estimates of nucleated cell counts. Repertoires were generated with immunoSEQ multiplex PCR, while TCRdb's copy carries only in-frame clones and drops some. The D gene and trimming were derived from the DNA, and the V and J assignments and clone size from that table. Of some 150,000 clones in the sample, roughly 85% are singletons; the top ten hold 2.5% to 4%. The sample holds one count of this clone. The receptor's source is a man between 65 and 79 years old with acute or convalescent COVID-19. The sample taken for sequencing was peripheral blood.

The CDR3 sequence is CSARQVSEAFF. CDR3 DNA: TGCAGTGCTAGACAGGTATCTGAAGCTTTCTTT. The rearrangement joins TRBV20-1 to TRBJ1-1, with D unresolved. Looked up from germline, CDR1 is DFQATT and CDR2 is SNEGSKA (reference sequence). The CDR3 is 11 amino acids. V lost 2 bases and J 6 bases, leaving 7 bases between the germline ends.